These 7 T cell receptor beta chains originate from one sample sequenced in a study of Graves' ophthalmopathy and Graves' hyperthyroidism. Amplification targeted the TCR beta CDR3 regions, with RNA transcripts as the source material. The authors performed first-round RT-PCR with HTBI primers and then a second-round multiplex PCR. Via MiXCR, TCRdb re-called the multiplex PCR reads, giving one row per CDR3 protein. The sample holds roughly 400,000 distinct CDR3 sequences; 15% are singletons and the top ten take approximately 7%. Sample: peripheral blood. The origin of the receptors is a woman aged 18-29 years with stable Graves' hyperthyroidism.

As regards this clonotype: Germline and junction disagree at one end, which may indicate a read error. The chain has TRBV28 and TRBJ1-5; D gene ambiguous. CDR3 length: 12 amino acids. Germline CDR1 reads MDHEN; CDR2 reads SYDVKM. CDR3 bases: TGTTCCAGCAGTTTGGCGTGGGAGCCCCAGCATTTT. Encoded protein: CSSSLAWEPQHF.

The chain has TRBV6-1 and TRBJ1-2, with D unclear. The length of the CDR3 is 15 residues. The V gene lost 3 bases and the J gene lost 7 bases, with 18 bases spanning the gap. Germline V gene sequence: CDR1 MNHNS, CDR2 SASEGT. CDR3 protein: CASSELSGGKSGYTF. The CDR3 DNA is TGTGCCAGCAGTGAGCTCTCGGGAGGGAAGAGTGGCTACACCTTC.

This clonotype was recorded at least ten times. This chain joins TRBV14 and TRBJ2-5; TRBD1 matches at 10 bases. Trimming removed 4 bases from V and 5 bases from J; junction bases left unmatched: 10. From germline, CDR1 is SGHDN and CDR2 FVKESK. The CDR3 runs to 16 residues. The chain's CDR3 is CASSLQPGQGKETQYF. Here the CDR3 DNA reads TGTGCCAGCAGCCTACAACCGGGACAGGGGAAGGAGACCCAGTACTTC.

There are many counts of this clonotype. The rearrangement joins TRBV6-2 or TRBV6-3 to TRBJ1-1; maybe TRBD1 (6 bases). V lost 0 bases, J lost 9 bases, and 8 bases lay in between. Per germline, CDR1 MNHEY and CDR2 SVGEGT. The CDR3 is 12 amino acids. The DNA for the CDR3 is TGTGCCAGCAGTTACTCACAGGGAAAAGCTTTCTTT. It encodes CASSYSQGKAFF.

This clonotype was seen ten or more times. This sequence joins TRBV6-1 and TRBJ2-7; the match to TRBD1 covers 10 bases. The CDR3 length is 14 residues. Germline V gene lookup returns CDR1 MNHNS and CDR2 SASEGT. The junction had 4 bases not matched to a gene; V was cut back by 6 bases and J by 2 bases. The CDR3 DNA sequence: TGTGCCAGCAGCGCCGGGACAGGGGCCTACGAGCAGTACTTC. The encoded protein is CASSAGTGAYEQYF.

This chain uses TRBV7-9 with TRBJ2-2, with D maybe TRBD1 (6 bases). CDR1 is SEHNR and CDR2 is FQNEAQ in the germline V gene (reference sequence). The CDR3 covers 14 residues. V lost 5 bases and J lost 5, with 12 bases in between. CDR3 amino acids: CASSPGVGTGELFF. CDR3 coding DNA: TGTGCCAGCAGCCCAGGGGTCGGAACCGGGGAGCTGTTTTTT.

The chain links TRBV19 to TRBJ2-4; weak D call: TRBD1 (6 bases). The CDR3 extends over 14 amino acids. V shed 5 bases and J shed 3 bases, with 11 bases lying between them. CDR1 and CDR2 from the germline V gene are LNHDA and SQIVND (reference sequence). The DNA of the CDR3 is TGTGCCAGTAGTCCGACAGGAAGCAAAAACATTCAGTACTTC. As protein: CASSPTGSKNIQYF.